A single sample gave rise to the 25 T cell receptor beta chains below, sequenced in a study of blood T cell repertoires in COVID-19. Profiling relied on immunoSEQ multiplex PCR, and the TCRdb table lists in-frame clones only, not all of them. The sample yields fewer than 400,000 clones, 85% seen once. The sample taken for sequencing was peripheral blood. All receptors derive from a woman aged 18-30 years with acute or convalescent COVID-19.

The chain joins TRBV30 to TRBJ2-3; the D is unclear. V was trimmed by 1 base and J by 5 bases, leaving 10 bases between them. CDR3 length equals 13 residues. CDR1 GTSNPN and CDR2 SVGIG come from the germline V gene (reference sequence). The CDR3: CAWSGLLKDTQYF. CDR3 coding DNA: TGTGCCTGGAGTGGGCTCCTCAAAGATACGCAGTATTTT.

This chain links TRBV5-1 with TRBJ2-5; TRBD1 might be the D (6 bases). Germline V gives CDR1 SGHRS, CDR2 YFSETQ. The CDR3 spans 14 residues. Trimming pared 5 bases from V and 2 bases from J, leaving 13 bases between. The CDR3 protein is CASRDGTTQETQYF. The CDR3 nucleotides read TGCGCCAGCAGAGACGGGACAACTCAAGAGACCCAGTACTTC.

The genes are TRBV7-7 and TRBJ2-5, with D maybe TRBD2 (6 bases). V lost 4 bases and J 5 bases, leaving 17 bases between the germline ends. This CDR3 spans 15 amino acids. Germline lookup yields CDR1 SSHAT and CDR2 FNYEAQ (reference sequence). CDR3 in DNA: TGTGCCAGCAGCTCCCACTCAGCGGAGGGGGAGACCCAGTACTTC. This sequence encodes CASSSHSAEGETQYF. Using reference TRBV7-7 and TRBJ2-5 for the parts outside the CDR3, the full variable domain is GAGVSQSPRYKVTKRGQDVTLRCDPISSHATLYWYQQALGQGPEFLTYFNYEAQPDKSGLPSDRFSAERPEGSISTLTIQRTEQRDSAMYRCASSSHSAEGETQYFGPGTRLLVL.

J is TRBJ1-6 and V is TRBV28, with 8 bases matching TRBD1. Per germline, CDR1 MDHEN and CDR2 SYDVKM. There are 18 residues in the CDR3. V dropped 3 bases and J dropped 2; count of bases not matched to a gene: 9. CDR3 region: CASSLGQGALAYNSPLHF. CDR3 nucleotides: TGTGCCAGCAGTTTGGGGCAGGGGGCGCTGGCCTATAATTCACCCCTCCACTTT.

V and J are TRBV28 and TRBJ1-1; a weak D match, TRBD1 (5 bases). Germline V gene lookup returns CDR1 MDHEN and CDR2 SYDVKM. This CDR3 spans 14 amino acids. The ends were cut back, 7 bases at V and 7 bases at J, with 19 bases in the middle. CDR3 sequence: CASTSPGLKDEAFF. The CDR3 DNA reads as TGTGCCAGCACCTCCCCGGGACTGAAAGATGAAGCTTTCTTT.

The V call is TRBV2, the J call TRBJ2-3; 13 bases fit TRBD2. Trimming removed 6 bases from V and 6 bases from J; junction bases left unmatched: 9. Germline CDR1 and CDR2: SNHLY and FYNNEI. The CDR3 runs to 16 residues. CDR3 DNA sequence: TGTGCCAGCAGGAGACTAGCGGGGGGTCATGAGGATACGCAGTATTTT. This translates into CASRRLAGGHEDTQYF.

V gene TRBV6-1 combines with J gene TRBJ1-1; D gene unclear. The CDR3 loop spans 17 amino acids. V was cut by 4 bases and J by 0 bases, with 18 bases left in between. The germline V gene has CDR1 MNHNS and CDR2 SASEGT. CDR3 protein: CASSGPLYAGMNTEAFF. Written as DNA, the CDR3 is TGTGCCAGCAGTGGGCCCCTTTACGCGGGTATGAACACTGAAGCTTTCTTT.

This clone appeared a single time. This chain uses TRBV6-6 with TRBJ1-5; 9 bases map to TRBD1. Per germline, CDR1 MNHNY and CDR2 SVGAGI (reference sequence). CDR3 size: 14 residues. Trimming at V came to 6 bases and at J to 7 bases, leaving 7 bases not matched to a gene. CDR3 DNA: TGTGCCAGCAGGGAACAGGGGGCGGAACAGCCCCAGCATTTT. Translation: CASREQGAEQPQHF.

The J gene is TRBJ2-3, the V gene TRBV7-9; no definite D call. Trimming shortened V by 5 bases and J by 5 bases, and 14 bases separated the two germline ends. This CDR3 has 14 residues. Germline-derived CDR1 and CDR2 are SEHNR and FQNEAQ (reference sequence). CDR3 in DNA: TGTGCCAGCAGCACACAACCTCGAGGAGATACGCAGTATTTT. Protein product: CASSTQPRGDTQYF.

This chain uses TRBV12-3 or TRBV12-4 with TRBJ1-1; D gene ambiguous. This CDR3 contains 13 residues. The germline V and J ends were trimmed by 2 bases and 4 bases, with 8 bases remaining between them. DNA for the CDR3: TGTGCCAGCAGTTTACCCCGGGGCACTGAAGCTTTCTTT. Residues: CASSLPRGTEAFF.

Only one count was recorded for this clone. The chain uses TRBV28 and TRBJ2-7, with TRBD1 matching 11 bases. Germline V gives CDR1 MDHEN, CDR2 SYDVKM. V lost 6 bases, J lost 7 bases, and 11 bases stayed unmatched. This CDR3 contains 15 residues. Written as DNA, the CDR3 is TGTGCCAGCAGCCTTATTGGGACAGGGGGAGTTGAGCAGTACTTC. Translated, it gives CASSLIGTGGVEQYF.

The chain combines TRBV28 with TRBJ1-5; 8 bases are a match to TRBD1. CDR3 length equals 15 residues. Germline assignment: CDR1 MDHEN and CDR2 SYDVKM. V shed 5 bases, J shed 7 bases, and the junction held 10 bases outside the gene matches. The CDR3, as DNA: TGTGCCAGCAGTCTCTCCGGGACAGGCTGGCAGCCCCAGCATTTT. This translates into CASSLSGTGWQPQHF.

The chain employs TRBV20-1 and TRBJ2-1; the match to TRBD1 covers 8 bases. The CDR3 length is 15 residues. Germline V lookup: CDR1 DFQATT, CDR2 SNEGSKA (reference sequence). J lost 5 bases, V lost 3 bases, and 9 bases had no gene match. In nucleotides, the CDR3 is TGCAGTGCTAGTCTACGGGACAGGTTCGACAATGAGCAGTTCTTC. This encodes CSASLRDRFDNEQFF.

The DNA of the CDR3 is TGTGCCAGCAGCGAACGGCCGGGACTAGAGCTAGATACGCAGTATTTT. This gives the protein CASSERPGLELDTQYF. This chain connects TRBV6-4 to TRBJ2-3; TRBD2 matches at 8 bases. The CDR3 covers 16 residues. The germline V gene has CDR1 MRHNA and CDR2 SNTAGT. V was clipped by 6 bases and J by 5 bases; unmatched bases: 13.

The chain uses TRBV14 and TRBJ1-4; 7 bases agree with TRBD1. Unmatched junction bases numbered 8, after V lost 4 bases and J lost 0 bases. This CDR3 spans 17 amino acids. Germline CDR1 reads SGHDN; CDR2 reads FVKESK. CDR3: CASSPSRGVATNEKLFF. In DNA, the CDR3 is TGTGCCAGCAGCCCGTCCAGGGGGGTTGCAACTAATGAAAAACTGTTTTTT.

In DNA form, the CDR3 reads TGTGCCAGCAGGGGCTATAGGAACACTGAAGCTTTCTTT. It translates to CASRGYRNTEAFF. The rearrangement links TRBV28 to TRBJ1-1, with D unresolved. The germline V gene has CDR1 MDHEN and CDR2 SYDVKM. V lost 6 bases and J lost 1, with 9 bases in between. The CDR3 spans 13 residues.

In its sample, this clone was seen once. The CDR3 DNA follows: TGTGCCAGCATCGAGGTATTAGGTAGATTAGCTTTCTTT. It encodes CASIEVLGRLAFF. The chain recombines TRBV6-5 with TRBJ1-1; the D is unclear. This CDR3 region has 13 residues. The germline V gene has CDR1 MNHEY and CDR2 SVGAGI. V was cut by 7 bases and J by 10 bases, with 19 bases left in between.

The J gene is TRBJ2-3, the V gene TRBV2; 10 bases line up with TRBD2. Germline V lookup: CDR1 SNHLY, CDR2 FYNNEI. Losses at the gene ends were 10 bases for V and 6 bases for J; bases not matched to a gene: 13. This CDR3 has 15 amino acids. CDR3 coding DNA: TGTGCCACCCAACGAGCGGGAGGGCCCTCTGATACGCAGTATTTT. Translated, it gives CATQRAGGPSDTQYF.

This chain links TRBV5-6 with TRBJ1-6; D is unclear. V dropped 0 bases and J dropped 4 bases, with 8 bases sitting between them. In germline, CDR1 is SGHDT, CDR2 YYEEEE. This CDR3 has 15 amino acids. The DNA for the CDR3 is TGTGCCAGCAGCTTGGGGGCCGGTTATAATTCACCCCTCCACTTT. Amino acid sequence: CASSLGAGYNSPLHF.

The CDR3 nucleotides are TGTGCCAGCAGGGCGGGGGGGACTAACTATGGCTACACCTTC. It translates to CASRAGGTNYGYTF. J is TRBJ1-2 and V is TRBV27; weak D call: TRBD1 (5 bases). The CDR3 extends over 14 amino acids. V was pared by 6 bases and J by 0 bases, with 11 bases between. Germline CDR1 is MNHEY and CDR2 is SMNVEV (reference sequence).

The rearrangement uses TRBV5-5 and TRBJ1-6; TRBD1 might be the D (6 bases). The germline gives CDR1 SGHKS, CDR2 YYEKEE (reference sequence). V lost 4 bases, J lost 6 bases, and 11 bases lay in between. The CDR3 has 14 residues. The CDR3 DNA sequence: TGTGCCAGCAGCCCTCGGACAGTTAATTCACCCCTCCACTTT. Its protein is CASSPRTVNSPLHF.

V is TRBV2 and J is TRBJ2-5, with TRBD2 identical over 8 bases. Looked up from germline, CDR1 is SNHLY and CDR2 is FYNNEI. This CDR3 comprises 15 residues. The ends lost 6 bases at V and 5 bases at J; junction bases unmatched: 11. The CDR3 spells CASSPIAGTGETQYF. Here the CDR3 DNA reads TGTGCCAGCAGCCCTATAGCGGGGACGGGCGAGACCCAGTACTTC.

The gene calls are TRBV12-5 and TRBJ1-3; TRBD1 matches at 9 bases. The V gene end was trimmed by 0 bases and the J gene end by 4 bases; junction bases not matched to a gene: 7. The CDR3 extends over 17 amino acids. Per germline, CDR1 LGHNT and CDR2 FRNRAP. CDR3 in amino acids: CASGLVLGQGPGNTIYF. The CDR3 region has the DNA TGTGCTAGTGGTTTGGTACTGGGACAGGGACCCGGAAACACCATATATTTT.

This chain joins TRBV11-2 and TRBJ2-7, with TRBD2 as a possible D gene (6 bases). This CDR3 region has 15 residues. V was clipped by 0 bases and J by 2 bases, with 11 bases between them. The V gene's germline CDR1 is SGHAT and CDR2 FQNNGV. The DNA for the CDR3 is TGTGCCAGCAGCTTAGACGGGACTCCCCCCTACGAGCAGTACTTC. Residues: CASSLDGTPPYEQYF.

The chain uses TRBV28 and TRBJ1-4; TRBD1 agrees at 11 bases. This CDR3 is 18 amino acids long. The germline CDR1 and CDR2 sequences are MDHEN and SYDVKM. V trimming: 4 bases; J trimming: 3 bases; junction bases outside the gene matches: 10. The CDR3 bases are TGTGCCAGCAGTTCCGGGACAGGGGGGGTGTTGGCTAATGAAAAACTGTTTTTT. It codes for CASSSGTGGVLANEKLFF.